These T cell receptor beta chains were read from a single sample in a study of CD8 T cells in ankylosing spondylitis. One entry per CDR3 protein results from TCRdb running MiXCR on the 5' RACE reads. The profile shows 450,000 to 550,000 distinct CDR3 sequences, 5.3% of them singletons. Sequencing was performed on blood, either unsorted or a sorted T cell fraction (not recorded which). These receptors were obtained from a male donor with ankylosing spondylitis. The CDR3 runs from the conserved cysteine through the conserved F or W. Each record gives: J gene, D gene, clone size, V gene, CDR3 DNA, CDR3 protein. The D gene is left open where the match is weak. Expanded clones get a size class; other rows say once, few or many, or leave the size out.

>TRBJ2-2|TRBD2|many|TRBV15
TGTGCCACCAGCAGGCGGCGGGAGATGGCCGGGGAGCTGTTTTTT
CATSRRREMAGELFF
>TRBJ2-5|-|many|TRBV6-2/TRBV6-3
TGTGCCAGCAGTTACGATGGGGAGGAGACCCAGTACTTC
CASSYDGEETQYF
>TRBJ2-1|-|-|TRBV7-2
TGTGCCAGCAGCCGGACTTGGGGGTACGAGCAGTTCTTC
CASSRTWGYEQFF
>TRBJ2-1|-|-|TRBV7-2
TGTGCCAGCAGCTTAGCATACAGAGAGCAGTTCTTC
CASSLAYREQFF
>TRBJ2-1|-|few|TRBV6-2/TRBV6-3
TGTGCCAGCAAGAGACAGCGAGACAATGAGCAGTTCTTC
CASKRQRDNEQFF
>TRBJ2-5|-|many|TRBV7-9
TGTGCCAGCAGTTTAGGGGCGAGGCAAGAACAAGAGACCCAGTACTTC
CASSLGARQEQETQYF
>TRBJ2-5|-|many|TRBV5-8
TGTGCCAGCAGCTTGTACGAACAAGAGACCCAGTACTTC
CASSLYEQETQYF
>TRBJ1-1|TRBD1|few|TRBV27
TGTGCCAGCAGTTCCGGGACAGGGGGACTCACTGAAGCTTTCTTT
CASSSGTGGLTEAFF
>TRBJ2-1|-|many|TRBV7-2
TGTGCCAGCAGCTTAGTCGACAGCTACAATGAGCAGTTCTTC
CASSLVDSYNEQFF
>TRBJ2-7|-|many|TRBV20-1
TGCAGTGCTGACCGGGGGCTCGACGAGCAGTACTTC
CSADRGLDEQYF
>TRBJ2-5|-|few|TRBV18
TGTGCCAGCTCACGATTAGTGGGAGAAGAGACCCAGTACTTC
CASSRLVGEETQYF
>TRBJ2-3|-|many|TRBV5-1
TGCGCCAGCAGCTACGACACGGGACGGGATACGCAGTATTTT
CASSYDTGRDTQYF
>TRBJ2-3|TRBD2|many|TRBV5-1
TGCGCCAGCAGCTTGGGTAGCGGGATATATACGCAGTATTTT
CASSLGSGIYTQYF
>TRBJ1-5|-|many|TRBV4-2
TGTGCCAGCAGCCAAGCCCAGAAGGTAGAACAGCCCCAGCATTTT
CASSQAQKVEQPQHF
>TRBJ2-7|-|many|TRBV27
TGTGCCAGCAGTTTAAGGGCAGCATTTTCCGAGCAGTACTTC
CASSLRAAFSEQYF
>TRBJ2-1|-|-|TRBV5-1
TGCGCCAGCAGCCTTCACGGGCTAAGTGAGAGCTCCTACAATGAGCAGTTCTTC
CASSLHGLSESSYNEQFF
>TRBJ2-7|TRBD1|many|TRBV6-1
TGTGCCAGCAGTCCATGGGACAGGGTTTACGAGCAGTACTTC
CASSPWDRVYEQYF
>TRBJ2-3|TRBD1|many|TRBV5-1
TGCGCCAGCAGCCCCGACAGGGTAGAGGGTACGCAGTATTTT
CASSPDRVEGTQYF
>TRBJ2-2|-|many|TRBV5-1
TGCGCCAGCAGGTATCAGGGGACGAACACCGGGGAGCTGTTTTTT
CASRYQGTNTGELFF
>TRBJ1-4|-|many|TRBV27
TGTGCCAGCAGTTTATGGGAGGGGAATGAAAAACTGTTTTTT
CASSLWEGNEKLFF
>TRBJ2-2|-|many|TRBV7-7
TGTGCTAGCAGCTTAGCCGGGGGCCACACCGGGGAGCTGTTTTTT
CASSLAGGHTGELFF
>TRBJ2-7|-|-|TRBV5-1
TGCACCAGCAGCTTCGGAGGGCACAGGGTTTACGAGCAGTACTTC
CTSSFGGHRVYEQYF
>TRBJ1-2|-|many|TRBV20-1
TGCAGTGCTAGAGATCTCGAGTACGCTGGCTACACCTTC
CSARDLEYAGYTF
>TRBJ2-1|TRBD2|many|TRBV29-1
TGCAGCGTGAACCCCGGGACTAGCTACAATGAGCAGTTCTTC
CSVNPGTSYNEQFF
>TRBJ2-1|-|-|TRBV5-1
TGCGCCAGCAGCTTGAAAGTCGGCAGCTCCTACAATGAGCAGTTCTTC
CASSLKVGSSYNEQFF
>TRBJ1-5|-|many|TRBV7-2
TGTGCCAGCAGCGATATGGGGACTCAGCCCCAGCATTTT
CASSDMGTQPQHF
>TRBJ1-4|-|many|TRBV12-3/TRBV12-4
TGTGCCAGCAGTTCCCTAAGGGAAAAACTGTTTTTT
CASSSLREKLFF
>TRBJ1-4|-|many|TRBV6-1
TGTGCCGCGGGGGGAAGCGGTAATGAAAAACTGTTTTTT
CAAGGSGNEKLFF
>TRBJ2-3|-|many|TRBV12-3/TRBV12-4
TGTGCCAGCAGTTGGGGGGCCACAGATACGCAGTATTTT
CASSWGATDTQYF
>TRBJ1-2|-|many|TRBV6-2/TRBV6-3
TGTGCCAGCAAGGGGTTTGTTGGTGGCTACACCTTC
CASKGFVGGYTF
>TRBJ1-3|-|-|TRBV15
TGTGCCACCAGCGTCGGGTCGGGAAACACCATATATTTT
CATSVGSGNTIYF
>TRBJ1-3|-|few|TRBV20-1
TGCAGTGCCTCTAGGGACGGTTTTCGGGGAAACACCATATATTTT
CSASRDGFRGNTIYF
>TRBJ2-7|-|many|TRBV28
TGTGCCAGCAGTCTCCTGAGGGTTACAGAGCAGTACTTC
CASSLLRVTEQYF
>TRBJ1-2|-|many|TRBV7-9
TGTGCCAGCAGCCCCAGTCGGTCGGTGGGTATGGAGGGCTACACCTTC
CASSPSRSVGMEGYTF